This T cell receptor (beta chain) appears in the sequencing data of a study of control samples from healthy donors and cancer patients. Assay used: immunoSEQ multiplex PCR; TCRdb lists only in-frame clones, some missing. This sample's clone table lists approximately 190,000 clones. Germline CDR1 reads DFQATT; CDR2 reads SNEGSKA (reference sequence). CDR3 length: 13 amino acids. V lost 3 bases and J lost 0, with 6 bases in between. The chain uses TRBV20-1 and TRBJ1-5; D gene ambiguous. Material for sequencing was blood. This sequence was found in a woman in her twenties or thirties in good health. DNA for the CDR3: TGCAGTGCTAGTCAGCGTAGCAATCAGCCCCAGCATTTT. This codes for CSASQRSNQPQHF.